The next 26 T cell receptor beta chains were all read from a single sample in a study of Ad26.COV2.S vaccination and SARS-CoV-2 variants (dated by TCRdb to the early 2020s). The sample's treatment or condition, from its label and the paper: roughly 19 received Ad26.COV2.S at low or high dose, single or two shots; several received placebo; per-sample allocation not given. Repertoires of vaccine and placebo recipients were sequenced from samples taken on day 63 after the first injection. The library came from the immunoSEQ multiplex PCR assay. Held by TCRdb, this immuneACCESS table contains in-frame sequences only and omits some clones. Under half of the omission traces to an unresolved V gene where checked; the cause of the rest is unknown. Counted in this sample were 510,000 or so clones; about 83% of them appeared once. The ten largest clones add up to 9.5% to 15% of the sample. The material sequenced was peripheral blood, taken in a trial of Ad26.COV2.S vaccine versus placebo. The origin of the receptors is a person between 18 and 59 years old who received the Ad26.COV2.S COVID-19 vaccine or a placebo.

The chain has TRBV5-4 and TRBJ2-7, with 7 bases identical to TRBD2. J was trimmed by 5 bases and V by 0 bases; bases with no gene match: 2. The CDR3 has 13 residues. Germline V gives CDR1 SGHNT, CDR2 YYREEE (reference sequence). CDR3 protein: CASSLGGGDEQYF. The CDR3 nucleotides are TGTGCCAGCAGCTTGGGGGGAGGGGACGAGCAGTACTTC.

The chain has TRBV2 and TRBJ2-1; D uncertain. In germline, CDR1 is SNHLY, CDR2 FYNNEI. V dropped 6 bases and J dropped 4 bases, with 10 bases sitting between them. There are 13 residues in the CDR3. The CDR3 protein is CASRPAHYNEQFF. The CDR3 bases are TGTGCCAGCAGGCCGGCGCATTACAATGAGCAGTTCTTC. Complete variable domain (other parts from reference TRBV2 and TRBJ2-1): EPEVTQTPSHQVTQMGQEVILRCVPISNHLYFYWYRQILGQKVEFLVSFYNNEISEKSEIFDDQFSVERPDGSNFTLKIRSTKLEDSAMYFCASRPAHYNEQFFGPGTRLTVL.

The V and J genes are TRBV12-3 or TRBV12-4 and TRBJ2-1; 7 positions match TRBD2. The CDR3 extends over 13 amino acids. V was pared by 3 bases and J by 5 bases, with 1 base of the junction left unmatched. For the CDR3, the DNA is TGTGCCAGCAGTTTTGGGACTAACAATGAGCAGTTCTTC. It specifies CASSFGTNNEQFF.

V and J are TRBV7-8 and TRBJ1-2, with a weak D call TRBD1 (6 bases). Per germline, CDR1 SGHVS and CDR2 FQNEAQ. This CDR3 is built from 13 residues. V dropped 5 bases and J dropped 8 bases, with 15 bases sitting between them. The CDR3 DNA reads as TGTGCCAGCAGCCCGGGGGGGCGAAGGGGCTACACCTTC. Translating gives CASSPGGRRGYTF.

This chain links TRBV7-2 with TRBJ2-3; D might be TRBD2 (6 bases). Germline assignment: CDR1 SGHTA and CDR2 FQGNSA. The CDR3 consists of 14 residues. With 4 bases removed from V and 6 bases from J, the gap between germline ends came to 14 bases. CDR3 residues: CASSWGLAWDTQYF. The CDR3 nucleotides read TGTGCCAGCAGCTGGGGACTTGCCTGGGATACGCAGTATTTT.

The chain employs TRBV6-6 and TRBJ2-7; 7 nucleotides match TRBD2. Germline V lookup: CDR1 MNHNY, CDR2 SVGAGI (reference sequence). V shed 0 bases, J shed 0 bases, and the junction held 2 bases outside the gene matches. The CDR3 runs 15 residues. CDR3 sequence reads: CASSYSGGSSYEQYF. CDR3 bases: TGTGCCAGCAGTTACTCGGGCGGGAGCTCCTACGAGCAGTACTTC.

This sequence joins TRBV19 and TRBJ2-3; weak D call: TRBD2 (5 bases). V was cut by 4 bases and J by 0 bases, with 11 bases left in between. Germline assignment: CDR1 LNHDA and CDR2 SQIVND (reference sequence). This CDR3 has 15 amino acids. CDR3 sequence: CASSKRAGSTDTQYF. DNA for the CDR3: TGTGCCAGTAGTAAGAGGGCCGGGAGCACAGATACGCAGTATTTT.

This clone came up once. The CDR3 loop reads CASSFGQTSGRAHEQYF. The CDR3 coding sequence is TGTGCCAGCAGCTTTGGACAAACTAGCGGGAGAGCTCACGAGCAGTACTTC. V gene TRBV5-4 combines with J gene TRBJ2-7; TRBD2 agrees at 11 bases. With 2 bases clipped from V and 5 bases from J, the junction kept 12 bases outside the gene matches. The CDR3 runs to 17 residues. The germline CDR1 and CDR2 sequences are SGHNT and YYREEE (reference sequence).

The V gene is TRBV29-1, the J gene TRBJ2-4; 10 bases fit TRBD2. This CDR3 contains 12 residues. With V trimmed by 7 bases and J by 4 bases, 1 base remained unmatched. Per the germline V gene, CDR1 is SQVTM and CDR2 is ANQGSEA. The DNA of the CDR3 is TGCAGCGGGACTAGCGGAAAAAACATTCAGTACTTC. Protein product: CSGTSGKNIQYF. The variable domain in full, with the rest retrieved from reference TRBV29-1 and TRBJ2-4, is SAVISQKPSRDICQRGTSLTIQCQVDSQVTMMFWYRQQPGQSLTLIATANQGSEATYESGFVIDKFPISRPNLTFSTLTVSNMSPEDSSIYLCSGTSGKNIQYFGAGTRLSVL.

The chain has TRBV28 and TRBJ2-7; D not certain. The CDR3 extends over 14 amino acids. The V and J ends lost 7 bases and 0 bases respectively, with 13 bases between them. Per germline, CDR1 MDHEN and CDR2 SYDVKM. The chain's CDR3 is CASMEGLSSYEQYF. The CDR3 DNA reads TGTGCCAGCATGGAAGGCTTAAGCTCCTACGAGCAGTACTTC.

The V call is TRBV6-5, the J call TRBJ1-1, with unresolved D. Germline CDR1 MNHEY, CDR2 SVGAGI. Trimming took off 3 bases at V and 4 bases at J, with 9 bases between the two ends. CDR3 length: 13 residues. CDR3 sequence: CASSYQAPTEAFF. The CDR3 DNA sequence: TGTGCCAGCAGTTATCAGGCCCCCACTGAAGCTTTCTTT.

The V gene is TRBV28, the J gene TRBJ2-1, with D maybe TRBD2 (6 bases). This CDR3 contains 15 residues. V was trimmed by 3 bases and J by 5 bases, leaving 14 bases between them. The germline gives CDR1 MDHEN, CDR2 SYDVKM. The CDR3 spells CASSFVGRTNNEQFF. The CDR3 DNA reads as TGTGCCAGCAGTTTCGTGGGTCGGACTAACAATGAGCAGTTCTTC.

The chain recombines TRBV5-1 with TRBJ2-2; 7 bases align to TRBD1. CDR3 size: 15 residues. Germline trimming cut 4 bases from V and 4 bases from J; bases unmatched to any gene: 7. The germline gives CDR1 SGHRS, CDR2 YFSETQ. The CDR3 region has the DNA TGCGCCAGCAGCACAAACAGGGGCACCACCGGGGAGCTGTTTTTT. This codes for CASSTNRGTTGELFF.

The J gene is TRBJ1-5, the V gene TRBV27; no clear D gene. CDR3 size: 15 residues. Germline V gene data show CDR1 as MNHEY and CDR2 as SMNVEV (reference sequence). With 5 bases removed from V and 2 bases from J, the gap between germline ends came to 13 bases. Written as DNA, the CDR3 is TGTGCCAGCAGTCCACTGCAATTTGGCAATCAGCCCCAGCATTTT. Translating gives CASSPLQFGNQPQHF.

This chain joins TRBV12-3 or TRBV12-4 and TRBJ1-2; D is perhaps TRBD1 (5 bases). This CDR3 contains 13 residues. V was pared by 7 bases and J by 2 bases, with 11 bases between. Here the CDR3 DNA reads TGTGCCAGCATCATGGGGGGGAACTATGGCTACACCTTC. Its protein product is CASIMGGNYGYTF.

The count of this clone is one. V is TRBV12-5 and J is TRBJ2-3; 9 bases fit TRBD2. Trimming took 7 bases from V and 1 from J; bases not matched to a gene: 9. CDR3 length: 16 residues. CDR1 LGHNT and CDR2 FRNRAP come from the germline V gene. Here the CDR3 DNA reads TGTGCTAGTGTGGCGGGAGGGCCAGTCGGCACAGATACGCAGTATTTT. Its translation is CASVAGGPVGTDTQYF.

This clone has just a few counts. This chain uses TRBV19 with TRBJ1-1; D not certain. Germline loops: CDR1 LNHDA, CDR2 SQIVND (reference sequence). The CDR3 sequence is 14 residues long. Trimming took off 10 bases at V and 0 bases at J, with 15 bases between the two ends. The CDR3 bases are TGTGCCACATTACCTACCGTCATGAACACTGAAGCTTTCTTT. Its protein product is CATLPTVMNTEAFF.

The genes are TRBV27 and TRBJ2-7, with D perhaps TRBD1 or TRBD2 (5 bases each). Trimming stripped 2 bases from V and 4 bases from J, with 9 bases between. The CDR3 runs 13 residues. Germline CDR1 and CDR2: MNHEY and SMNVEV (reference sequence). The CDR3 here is CASSLGGGYEQYF. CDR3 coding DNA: TGTGCCAGCAGTTTAGGGGGTGGTTACGAGCAGTACTTC.

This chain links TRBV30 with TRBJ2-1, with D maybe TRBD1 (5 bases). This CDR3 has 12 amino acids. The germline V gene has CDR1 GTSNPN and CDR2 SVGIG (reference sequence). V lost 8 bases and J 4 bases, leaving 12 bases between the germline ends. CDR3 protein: CAGNGAYNEQFF. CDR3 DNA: TGTGCCGGGAATGGGGCATACAATGAGCAGTTCTTC.

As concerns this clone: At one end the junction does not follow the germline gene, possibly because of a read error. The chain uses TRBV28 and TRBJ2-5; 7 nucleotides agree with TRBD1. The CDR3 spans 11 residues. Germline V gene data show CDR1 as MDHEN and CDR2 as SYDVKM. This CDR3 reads CASSPTGAPDF. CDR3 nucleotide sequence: TGTGCCAGCAGTCCAACAGGGGCGCCGGACTTC.

The CDR3 nucleotides are TGTGCCAGCAGCTTAGAGGGGGGCTCTGGAAACACCATATATTTT. Amino acid sequence: CASSLEGGSGNTIYF. The chain employs TRBV7-2 and TRBJ1-3; tentatively, D is TRBD1 (6 bases). Between the trimmed V and J ends, which lost 1 base and 0 bases, there was a span of 7 bases. Germline values: CDR1 SGHTA, CDR2 FQGNSA. CDR3 length: 15 amino acids. Full variable domain (missing parts from reference TRBV7-2 and TRBJ1-3): GAGVSQSPSNKVTEKGKDVELRCDPISGHTALYWYRQSLGQGLEFLIYFQGNSAPDKSGLPSDRFSAERTGGSVSTLTIQRTQQEDSAVYLCASSLEGGSGNTIYFGEGSWLTVV.

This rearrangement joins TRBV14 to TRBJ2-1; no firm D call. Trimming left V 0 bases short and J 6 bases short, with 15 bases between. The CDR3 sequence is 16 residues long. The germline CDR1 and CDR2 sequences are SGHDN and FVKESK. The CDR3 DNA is TGTGCCAGCAGCCAAGATGTCTTCGCCTTGGGCAATGAGCAGTTCTTC. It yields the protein CASSQDVFALGNEQFF.

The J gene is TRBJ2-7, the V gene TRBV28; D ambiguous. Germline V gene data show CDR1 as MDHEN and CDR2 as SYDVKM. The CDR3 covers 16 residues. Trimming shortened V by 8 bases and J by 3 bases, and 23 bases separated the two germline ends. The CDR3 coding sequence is TGTGCCAGCCAAGGTGGGGTGGGCCTAACGATCTACGAGCAGTACTTC. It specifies CASQGGVGLTIYEQYF. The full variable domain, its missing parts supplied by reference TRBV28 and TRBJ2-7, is DVKVTQSSRYLVKRTGEKVFLECVQDMDHENMFWYRQDPGLGLRLIYFSYDVKMKEKGDIPEGYSVSREKKERFSLILESASTNQTSMYLCASQGGVGLTIYEQYFGPGTRLTVT.

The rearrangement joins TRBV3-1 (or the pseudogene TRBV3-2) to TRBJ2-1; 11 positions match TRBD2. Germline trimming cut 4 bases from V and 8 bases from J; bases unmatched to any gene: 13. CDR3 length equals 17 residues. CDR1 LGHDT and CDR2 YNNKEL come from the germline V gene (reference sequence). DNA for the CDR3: TGTGCCAGCAGCCCATATGTCATAGCGGGAGGGCCCGATGAGCAGTTCTTC. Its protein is CASSPYVIAGGPDEQFF.

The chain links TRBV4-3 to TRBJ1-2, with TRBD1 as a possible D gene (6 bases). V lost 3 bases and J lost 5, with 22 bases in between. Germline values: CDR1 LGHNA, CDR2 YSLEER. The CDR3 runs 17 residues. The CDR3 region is CASSQDRTSLGDYGYTF. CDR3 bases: TGCGCCAGCAGCCAGGACAGAACTTCTCTAGGGGATTATGGCTACACCTTC.

The CDR3 spells CAISQQGVYGYTF. CDR3 nucleotides: TGTGCCATCAGTCAACAGGGGGTCTATGGCTACACCTTC. V is TRBV10-3 and J is TRBJ1-2, with 8 bases matching TRBD1. This CDR3 is built from 13 residues. In germline, CDR1 is ENHRY, CDR2 SYGVKD. V shed 5 bases and J 4 bases; nucleotides not matched to a gene: 3.